These T cell receptor beta chains were read from a single sample in a study of T-cell reconstitution after alpha-beta-depleted transplantation in children. TCRdb redid the calling of the PCR reads with MiXCR, one entry per CDR3 protein. The data hold 300,000 to 350,000 distinct CDR3 sequences, with about 16% observed a single time. Sequenced material: PBMCs, mostly from graft donor cells, taken 360 days after TCRalphabeta/CD19-depleted stem cell transplant. Receptor source: a male patient aged 2-15 years who had a stem cell transplant for acute lymphoblastic leukemia, so the T cells may come from the graft donor. CDR3s leave out the opening cysteine and the closing phenylalanine or tryptophan. Fields, in order: J gene, V gene, CDR3 protein.

>TRBJ2-3|TRBV4-2
ASSPRAQRADTQY
>TRBJ2-5|TRBV4-3
ASSQDPREGIETQY
>TRBJ2-7|TRBV27
ASSLGRESEQY
>TRBJ2-1|TRBV28
ASSSTGKLYNEQF
>TRBJ1-2|TRBV12-3/TRBV12-4
ASRPETGANYGYT
>TRBJ2-7|TRBV3-1
ASKRDPSGYEQY
>TRBJ2-3|TRBV20-1
SARPGTDTQY
>TRBJ2-5|TRBV4-3
ASSQDFVETQY
>TRBJ1-2|TRBV7-2
ASSLRDTYGYT
>TRBJ1-1|TRBV20-1
SASYPNLGTLNTEAF
>TRBJ1-4|TRBV4-2
ASSQGGQGLEELF
>TRBJ1-5|TRBV20-1
SARDGTGGNQPQH
>TRBJ2-7|TRBV13
ASSLEDRPTYEQY
>TRBJ2-2|TRBV7-9
ASSTREGQVTGELF
>TRBJ2-7|TRBV4-1
ASSTHQTPESYEQY
>TRBJ2-5|TRBV5-1
ASSLERSGAPKVQTQY
>TRBJ2-1|TRBV20-1
SARVRPTSLYNEQF
>TRBJ2-1|TRBV28
ASGGTGRSYNEQF
>TRBJ2-3|TRBV20-1
SARRAAFTDTQY
>TRBJ2-3|TRBV15
ATSRAPGSTDTQY
>TRBJ2-5|TRBV29-1
SVIPGLTLQETQY
>TRBJ2-6|TRBV6-2/TRBV6-3
ASVGKGSGANVLT
>TRBJ2-3|TRBV29-1
SAGQSSSTDTQY
>TRBJ2-7|TRBV29-1
SVLTSGAYEQY
>TRBJ2-1|TRBV7-8
ASSYGSQRTYNEQF
>TRBJ2-3|TRBV14
ASSLSTSGSVDTQY
>TRBJ2-5|TRBV6-2/TRBV6-3
ASSSPSPTGQETQY
>TRBJ1-5|TRBV28
ASSGAGYSNQPQH
>TRBJ2-7|TRBV28
ASSTPLYEQY
>TRBJ1-5|TRBV27
ASSLSFNQPQH
>TRBJ2-2|TRBV7-8
ASSALTSGHRTGELF
>TRBJ1-2|TRBV5-6
ASSLDEAYYGYT
>TRBJ2-3|TRBV7-2
ASSLGGTPDTQY
>TRBJ2-1|TRBV5-1
ASSPGTGSYNEQF
>TRBJ1-5|TRBV12-3/TRBV12-4
ASSLGQLEPQH
>TRBJ2-7|TRBV20-1
SARAVTSGPYEQY
>TRBJ2-7|TRBV7-9
ASSQGDRGLDEQY
>TRBJ2-2|TRBV12-3/TRBV12-4
ASSLGSRGANTGELF
>TRBJ2-1|TRBV15
ATSRDPRGLPSPNEQF
>TRBJ2-4|TRBV14
ASSQWGPGQGKNIQY
>TRBJ2-7|TRBV27
ASSLIGVPYEQY
>TRBJ1-4|TRBV12-3/TRBV12-4
ASSFGTGGEKLF
>TRBJ2-3|TRBV28
ASSSASDTQY
>TRBJ2-7|TRBV15
ATSRGGLLGEQY
>TRBJ2-1|TRBV5-1
ASSLVYAGVSYNEQF
>TRBJ2-2|TRBV4-3
ASSQDKQGINTGELF
>TRBJ2-3|TRBV28
ASSFERLPGGTDTQY
>TRBJ1-1|TRBV5-6
ASSLVGQPMNTEAF
>TRBJ2-7|TRBV20-1
SATGTRPYEQY
>TRBJ2-7|TRBV28
ASLGLAGSYEQY
>TRBJ1-3|TRBV10-1
ARGNRTGKILGGNTIY
>TRBJ2-3|TRBV7-3
ASSSPGDRTDTQY
>TRBJ1-1|TRBV4-3
ASSQTGNTEAF
>TRBJ2-5|TRBV4-3
ASSQDYGVLAGGVETQY
>TRBJ2-5|TRBV4-1
ASSQVGLAGVETQY